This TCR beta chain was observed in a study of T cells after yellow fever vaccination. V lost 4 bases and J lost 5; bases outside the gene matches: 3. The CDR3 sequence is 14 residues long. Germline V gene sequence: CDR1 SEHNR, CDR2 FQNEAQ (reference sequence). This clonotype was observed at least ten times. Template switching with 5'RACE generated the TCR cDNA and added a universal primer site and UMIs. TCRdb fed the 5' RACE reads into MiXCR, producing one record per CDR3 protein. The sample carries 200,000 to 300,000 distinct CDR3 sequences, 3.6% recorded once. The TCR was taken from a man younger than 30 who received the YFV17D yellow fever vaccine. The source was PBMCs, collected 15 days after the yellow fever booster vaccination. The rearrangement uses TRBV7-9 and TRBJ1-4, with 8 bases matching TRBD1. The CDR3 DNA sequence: TGTGCCAGCAGCTCCTGGACAGGGAATGAAAAACTGTTTTTT. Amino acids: CASSSWTGNEKLFF. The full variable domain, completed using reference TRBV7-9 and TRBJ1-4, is DTGVSQNPRHKITKRGQNVTFRCDPISEHNRLYWYRQTLGQGPEFLTYFQNEAQLEKSRLLSDRFSAERPKGSFSTLEIQRTEQGDSAMYLCASSSWTGNEKLFFGSGTQLSVL.